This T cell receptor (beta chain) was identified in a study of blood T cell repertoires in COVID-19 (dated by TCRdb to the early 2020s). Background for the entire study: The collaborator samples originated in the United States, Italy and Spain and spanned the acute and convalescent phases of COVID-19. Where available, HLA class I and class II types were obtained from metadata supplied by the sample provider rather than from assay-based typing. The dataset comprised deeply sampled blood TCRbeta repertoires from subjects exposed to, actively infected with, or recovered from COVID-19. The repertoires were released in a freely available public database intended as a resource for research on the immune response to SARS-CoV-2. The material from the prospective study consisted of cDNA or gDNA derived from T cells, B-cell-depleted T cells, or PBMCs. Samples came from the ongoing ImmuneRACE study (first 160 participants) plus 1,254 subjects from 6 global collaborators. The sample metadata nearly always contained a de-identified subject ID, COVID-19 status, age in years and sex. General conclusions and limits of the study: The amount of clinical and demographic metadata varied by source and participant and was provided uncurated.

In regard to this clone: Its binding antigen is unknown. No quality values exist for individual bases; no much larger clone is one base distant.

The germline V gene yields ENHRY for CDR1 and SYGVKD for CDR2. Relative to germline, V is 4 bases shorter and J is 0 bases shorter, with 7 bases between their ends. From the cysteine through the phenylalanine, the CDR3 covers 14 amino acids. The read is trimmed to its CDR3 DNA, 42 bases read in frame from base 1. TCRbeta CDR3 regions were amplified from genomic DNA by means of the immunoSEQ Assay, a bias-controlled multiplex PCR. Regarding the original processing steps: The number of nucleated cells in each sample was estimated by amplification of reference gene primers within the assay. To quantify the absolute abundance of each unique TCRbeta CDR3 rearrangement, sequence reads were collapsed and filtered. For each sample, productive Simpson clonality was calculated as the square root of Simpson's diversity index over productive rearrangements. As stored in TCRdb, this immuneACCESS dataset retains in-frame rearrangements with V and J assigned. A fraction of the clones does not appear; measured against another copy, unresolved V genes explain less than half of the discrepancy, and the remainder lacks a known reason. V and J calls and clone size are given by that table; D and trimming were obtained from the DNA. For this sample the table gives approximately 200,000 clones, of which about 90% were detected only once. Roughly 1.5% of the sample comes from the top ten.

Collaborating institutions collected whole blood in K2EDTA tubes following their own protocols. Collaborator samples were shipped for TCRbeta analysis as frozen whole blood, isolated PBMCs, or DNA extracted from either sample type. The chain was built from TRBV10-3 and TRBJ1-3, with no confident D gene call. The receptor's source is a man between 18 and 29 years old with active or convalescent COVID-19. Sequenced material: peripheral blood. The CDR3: CAISGSDSGNTIYF. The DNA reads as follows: TGTGCCATCAGTGGGAGCGACTCTGGAAACACCATATATTTT.